This T cell receptor beta chain was captured by sequencing in a study of cytomegalovirus exposure and HLA in healthy donors. Germline loops: CDR1 SNHLY, CDR2 FYNNEI. The V end lost 2 bases, the J end lost 4 bases, and 11 bases lay between the germline ends. The CDR3 loop spans 14 amino acids. Points from the study as a whole: When a later analysis was performed, an Asian-associated ancestry cluster reportedly had fewer N-insertions than the approximately 690-donor mean.

The PCR employed 60 Vbeta primers together with 13 Jbeta primers. Generated by immunoSEQ multiplex PCR, the TCRdb table keeps only in-frame clones and is missing some. This sample has about 120,000 clones, with around 60% found just once. A note on this clone: What it binds is not known.

Material: PBMCs. The sequence derives from a woman in her thirties or forties in good health and CMV-seropositive. This sequence joins TRBV2 and TRBJ2-5; D call uncertain. CDR3 sequence: CASSELRVGETQYF. The CDR3 DNA reads TGTGCCAGCAGTGAACTCCGGGTGGGAGAGACCCAGTACTTC.